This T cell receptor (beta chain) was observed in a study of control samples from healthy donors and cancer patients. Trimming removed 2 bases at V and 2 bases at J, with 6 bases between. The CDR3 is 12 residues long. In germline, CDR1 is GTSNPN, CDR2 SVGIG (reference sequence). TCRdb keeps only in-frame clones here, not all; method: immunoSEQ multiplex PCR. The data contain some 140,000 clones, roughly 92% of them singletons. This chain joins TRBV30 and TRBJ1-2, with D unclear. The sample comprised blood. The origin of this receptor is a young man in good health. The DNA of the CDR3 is TGTGCCTGGAGTAAAGGGAACTATGGCTACACCTTC. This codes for CAWSKGNYGYTF.